Shown below are 23 T cell receptor beta chains from a single sample sequenced in a study of cytomegalovirus exposure and HLA in healthy donors. Vbeta (60) and Jbeta (13) primers were used in the PCR. The table came from immunoSEQ multiplex PCR; TCRdb's copy has only in-frame clones and leaves some out. The profile shows roughly 150,000 clones, 70% to 80% of them singletons. The sample consisted of PBMCs. The receptors were sampled from a woman aged 60-75 years in good health and CMV-seropositive.

The chain links TRBV28 to TRBJ1-4, with 8 bases lining up with TRBD1. The CDR3 runs 14 residues. J gave up 8 bases and V 3 bases, and 5 bases lay outside the gene matches. The germline V gene encodes CDR1 MDHEN and CDR2 SYDVKM. The CDR3 spells CASSFGQGQEKLFF. The DNA of the CDR3 is TGTGCCAGCAGTTTTGGACAGGGTCAAGAAAAACTGTTTTTT.

This chain uses TRBV5-1 with TRBJ2-3; TRBD2 might be the D (5 bases). Germline V gives CDR1 SGHRS, CDR2 YFSETQ. V was pared by 0 bases and J by 0 bases, with 8 bases between. CDR3 length equals 15 residues. As DNA, the CDR3 is TGCGCCAGCAGCTTGGGAGGGCGGAGCACAGATACGCAGTATTTT. It codes for CASSLGGRSTDTQYF. Filled out from reference TRBV5-1 and TRBJ2-3, the complete variable domain reads KAGVTQTPRYLIKTRGQQVTLSCSPISGHRSVSWYQQTPGQGLQFLFEYFSETQRNKGNFPGRFSGRQFSNSRSEMNVSTLELGDSALYLCASSLGGRSTDTQYFGPGTRLTVL.

V and J are TRBV19 and TRBJ2-4; 7 bases line up with TRBD2. The CDR3 contains 12 residues. Germline trimming cut 5 bases from V and 9 bases from J; bases unmatched to any gene: 4. Germline assignment: CDR1 LNHDA and CDR2 SQIVND (reference sequence). CDR3 sequence: CASSVLASIQYF. CDR3 DNA: TGTGCCAGTAGTGTACTAGCGAGCATTCAGTACTTC. The full variable domain, rest sourced from reference TRBV19 and TRBJ2-4, is DGGITQSPKYLFRKEGQNVTLSCEQNLNHDAMYWYRQDPGQGLRLIYYSQIVNDFQKGDIAEGYSVSREKKESFPLTVTSAQKNPTAFYLCASSVLASIQYFGAGTRLSVL.

The chain is built from TRBV7-2 and TRBJ2-1; 9 bases match TRBD2. The germline gives CDR1 SGHTA, CDR2 FQGNSA. The CDR3 consists of 16 residues. After removal of 5 bases from V and 7 bases from J, the junction contained 12 bases not matched to a gene. The DNA for the CDR3 is TGTGCCAGCAGCGCCTCCGCGGGAGGGCTTCGGAATGAGCAGTTCTTC. Translated: CASSASAGGLRNEQFF.

This clone was detected only a few times. The chain carries TRBV2 and TRBJ2-5; a weak D match, TRBD1 (6 bases). Germline CDR1 SNHLY, CDR2 FYNNEI. The CDR3 contains 13 residues. Trimming left V 3 bases short and J 5 bases short, with 10 bases between. CDR3 DNA: TGTGCCAGCAGTGATTCAGGGGACGAGACCCAGTACTTC. This encodes CASSDSGDETQYF. The complete variable domain, with remaining parts taken from reference TRBV2 and TRBJ2-5, reads EPEVTQTPSHQVTQMGQEVILRCVPISNHLYFYWYRQILGQKVEFLVSFYNNEISEKSEIFDDQFSVERPDGSNFTLKIRSTKLEDSAMYFCASSDSGDETQYFGPGTRLLVL.

V is TRBV4-2 and J is TRBJ2-7; TRBD2 is a possible D gene (7 bases). The V end was cut by 0 bases, the J end by 12 bases, with 30 bases between. Germline values: CDR1 LGHNA, CDR2 YNFKEQ. The CDR3 contains 18 residues. CDR3 nucleotide sequence: TGTGCCAGCAGCCAAGAGGGGGCTAGCGGACCCAACCGAAACCCGCGGTACTTC. Residues: CASSQEGASGPNRNPRYF.

The chain uses TRBV27 and TRBJ1-4; 9 nucleotides match TRBD1. The J segment lost 8 bases and the V segment lost 5 bases, leaving 15 bases of the junction unmatched. The germline V gene encodes CDR1 MNHEY and CDR2 SMNVEV (reference sequence). The CDR3 contains 17 residues. The CDR3 is CASSPTGRQGVGEKLFF. The CDR3, as DNA: TGTGCCAGCAGTCCAACGGGCCGACAGGGGGTAGGGGAAAAACTGTTTTTT.

CDR3 DNA sequence: TGCGCCAGCAGCCCGGGACTAGCGGGAGTAAATGAGCAGTTCTTC. This translates into CASSPGLAGVNEQFF. This chain uses TRBV5-1 with TRBJ2-1; 14 bases agree with TRBD2. The CDR3 totals 15 residues. CDR1 SGHRS and CDR2 YFSETQ come from the germline V gene. The J segment lost 7 bases and the V segment lost 4 bases, leaving 4 bases of the junction unmatched.

The chain uses TRBV11-2 and TRBJ2-3, with 7 bases aligning to TRBD1. The junction had 9 bases not matched to a gene; V was cut back by 2 bases and J by 1 base. The CDR3 contains 17 residues. Germline-derived CDR1 and CDR2 are SGHAT and FQNNGV. CDR3 in DNA: TGTGCCAGCAGCTTATATCCTCGGGACAGCCGCACAGATACGCAGTATTTT. Amino acids: CASSLYPRDSRTDTQYF.

This clone was detected only a few times. J is TRBJ1-1 and V is TRBV10-3; D is uncertain. Per the germline V gene, CDR1 is ENHRY and CDR2 is SYGVKD. The V end was cut by 4 bases, the J end by 0 bases, with 6 bases between. The CDR3 totals 13 residues. CDR3 loop: CAISGSMNTEAFF. Here the CDR3 DNA reads TGTGCCATCAGTGGCAGTATGAACACTGAAGCTTTCTTT.

The genes are TRBV2 and TRBJ2-1; D is unclear. V was shortened by 7 bases and J by 8 bases, with 12 bases between the two germline ends. The CDR3 runs to 12 residues. The V gene's germline CDR1 is SNHLY and CDR2 FYNNEI. CDR3 DNA sequence: TGTGCCAGCACTATCTTGAGAGATGAGCAGTTCTTC. Encoded protein: CASTILRDEQFF. The variable domain in full, with the rest retrieved from reference TRBV2 and TRBJ2-1, is EPEVTQTPSHQVTQMGQEVILRCVPISNHLYFYWYRQILGQKVEFLVSFYNNEISEKSEIFDDQFSVERPDGSNFTLKIRSTKLEDSAMYFCASTILRDEQFFGPGTRLTVL.

V usage is TRBV10-3 and J usage is TRBJ1-1, with 9 bases matching TRBD1. Germline V CDR1 and CDR2: ENHRY, SYGVKD. With V trimmed by 8 bases and J by 1 base, 8 bases remained unmatched. This CDR3 has 15 amino acids. The CDR3 region is CAIGGQGAKNTEAFF. The CDR3 DNA reads TGTGCCATCGGGGGACAGGGCGCAAAGAACACTGAAGCTTTCTTT.

In this sample, this clone turned up once. V gene TRBV27 combines with J gene TRBJ2-5; 12 positions agree with TRBD1. With 5 bases clipped from V and 4 bases from J, the junction kept 11 bases outside the gene matches. Germline V gives CDR1 MNHEY, CDR2 SMNVEV (reference sequence). The CDR3 is 17 amino acids. The CDR3 coding sequence is TGTGCCAGCAGTCAAGTAGGGACAGGGGGCTTTCGAGAGACCCAGTACTTC. Translation gives CASSQVGTGGFRETQYF.

The J gene is TRBJ2-7, the V gene TRBV5-4; D possibly corresponds to TRBD2 (6 bases). The CDR3 loop spans 16 amino acids. Trimming took 4 bases from V and 0 from J, leaving 17 bases between them. Germline CDR1 and CDR2: SGHNT and YYREEE (reference sequence). CDR3 nucleotide sequence: TGTGCCAGCAGCCCCAGGGAGGATTCGAGCTCCTACGAGCAGTACTTC. Protein sequence: CASSPREDSSSYEQYF.

V is TRBV19 and J is TRBJ2-7, with 8 bases that match TRBD1. V trimming: 4 bases; J trimming: 4 bases; junction bases outside the gene matches: 12. CDR1 and CDR2 from the germline V gene are LNHDA and SQIVND (reference sequence). The CDR3 is made up of 16 amino acids. DNA for the CDR3: TGTGCCAGTAGTACTCTCCTGGGCCACAGGGGGTACGAGCAGTACTTC. Translating it yields CASSTLLGHRGYEQYF.

The J gene is TRBJ2-3, the V gene TRBV29-1, with 9 bases identical to TRBD1. The CDR3 runs 13 residues. The trim removed 4 bases at V and 4 bases at J, leaving 3 bases unmatched. The germline gives CDR1 SQVTM, CDR2 ANQGSEA. The CDR3 loop reads CSVGQGVADTQYF. CDR3 coding DNA: TGCAGCGTTGGACAGGGGGTCGCAGATACGCAGTATTTT.

The chain links TRBV19 to TRBJ1-2; D is possibly TRBD1 (6 bases). The V gene lost 4 bases and the J gene lost 10 bases, with 16 bases spanning the gap. Per germline, CDR1 LNHDA and CDR2 SQIVND (reference sequence). The CDR3 has 13 residues. The CDR3 coding sequence is TGTGCCAGTAGTAGGGGTCGGACAGCCCTCTACACCTTC. It translates to CASSRGRTALYTF.

This clone was detected only once. This sequence joins TRBV5-1 and TRBJ1-3; D not resolved. This CDR3 is built from 13 residues. From germline, CDR1 is SGHRS and CDR2 YFSETQ. Trimming left V 4 bases short and J 2 bases short, with 7 bases between. CDR3 in amino acids: CASSRDPGNTIYF. The DNA of the CDR3 is TGCGCCAGCAGCCGAGATCCTGGAAACACCATATATTTT.

The V call is TRBV9, the J call TRBJ1-5; the D gene is possibly TRBD1 (5 bases). The CDR3 runs 15 residues. Germline CDR1 is SGDLS and CDR2 is YYNGEE. V was clipped by 0 bases and J by 7 bases, with 14 bases between them. The CDR3 loop is CASSVGQGLRQPQHF. For the CDR3, the DNA is TGTGCCAGCAGCGTAGGGCAGGGCCTAAGGCAGCCCCAGCATTTT.

The rearrangement joins TRBV6-1 to TRBJ2-5; D perhaps matches TRBD1 (5 bases). Trimming stripped 6 bases from V and 5 bases from J, with 13 bases between. This CDR3 has 13 residues. Germline V gene lookup returns CDR1 MNHNS and CDR2 SASEGT. The CDR3: CASRRQRTETQYF. In DNA, the CDR3 is TGTGCCAGCAGGCGACAGCGTACGGAGACCCAGTACTTC.

This chain connects TRBV27 to TRBJ2-1, with 13 bases identical to TRBD2. The trim removed 5 bases at V and 8 bases at J, leaving 12 bases unmatched. Germline V gives CDR1 MNHEY, CDR2 SMNVEV (reference sequence). CDR3 length: 17 amino acids. The DNA of the CDR3 is TGTGCCAGCAGTCCCTACCGGACTAGCGGGAGTGTGGATGAGCAGTTCTTC. Translation: CASSPYRTSGSVDEQFF.

The chain employs TRBV6-8 and TRBJ2-5; D is undetermined. V was shortened by 5 bases and J by 5 bases, with 12 bases between the two germline ends. From germline, CDR1 is MNHGY and CDR2 SAAAGT. The CDR3 spans 13 residues. The CDR3 region has the DNA TGTGCCAGCAGTCCCTTGGCTCTTGAGACCCAGTACTTC. The encoded protein is CASSPLALETQYF.

The chain joins TRBV5-1 to TRBJ2-3, with 7 bases matching TRBD2. J gave up 0 bases and V 4 bases, and 5 bases lay outside the gene matches. The CDR3 is made up of 15 amino acids. Per the germline V gene, CDR1 is SGHRS and CDR2 is YFSETQ. As DNA, the CDR3 is TGCGCCAGCAGCCCCTGGGGGGGGAGCACAGATACGCAGTATTTT. It translates to CASSPWGGSTDTQYF.